The 7 T cell receptor beta chains reported below all come from one sample, sequenced in a study of blood T cell repertoires in COVID-19. TCRdb's copy holds only in-frame clones and misses some; the assay was immunoSEQ multiplex PCR. The table lists about 98,000 clones, around 90% of them singletons. Sequencing input: peripheral blood. The receptors derive from a man between 18 and 35 years old with acute or convalescent COVID-19.

The CDR3: CASSLEATGVDYEQYF. CDR3 DNA sequence: TGTGCCAGCAGCTTAGAAGCGACAGGGGTGGACTACGAGCAGTACTTC. The chain couples TRBV11-2 to TRBJ2-7; 8 nucleotides agree with TRBD1. Losses at the gene ends were 0 bases for V and 3 bases for J; bases not matched to a gene: 7. There are 16 residues in the CDR3. Germline CDR1 SGHAT, CDR2 FQNNGV.

This chain links TRBV15 with TRBJ2-2; 7 bases map to TRBD2. Germline values: CDR1 LNHNV, CDR2 YYDKDF (reference sequence). The J segment lost 7 bases and the V segment lost 0 bases, leaving 17 bases of the junction unmatched. This CDR3 contains 19 residues. The CDR3 DNA reads as TGTGCCACCAGCAGAGATAGAGGAGGTGGGGGAGGGCCTCACGGGGAGCTGTTTTTT. It yields the protein CATSRDRGGGGGPHGELFF.

This clone was found once. The V call is TRBV19, the J call TRBJ2-1, with 13 bases lining up with TRBD2. CDR3 length equals 20 residues. V was clipped by 6 bases and J by 0 bases; unmatched bases: 14. Germline values: CDR1 LNHDA, CDR2 SQIVND (reference sequence). CDR3 region: CASSPDSTSGRHSSYNEQFF. The DNA for the CDR3 is TGTGCCAGTAGCCCTGACTCGACTAGCGGGAGGCACAGCTCCTACAATGAGCAGTTCTTC.

The V and J genes are TRBV11-2 and TRBJ2-6; no clear D gene. V lost 2 bases and J 4 bases, leaving 6 bases between the germline ends. CDR3 size: 14 residues. The V gene's germline CDR1 is SGHAT and CDR2 FQNNGV. The DNA for the CDR3 is TGTGCCAGCAGCTTAACCGCGGGGGCCAACGTCCTGACTTTC. It is translated as CASSLTAGANVLTF.

The genes are TRBV30 and TRBJ2-7, with D tentatively TRBD2 (5 bases). The length of the CDR3 is 12 residues. Germline CDR1 and CDR2: GTSNPN and SVGIG (reference sequence). Trimming cost V 5 bases and J 3 bases, with 11 bases left between them. As DNA, the CDR3 is TGTGCCTGGCTGGACTCACGCTACGAGCAGTACTTC. Translation: CAWLDSRYEQYF.

The chain joins TRBV15 to TRBJ2-7; perhaps TRBD2 as D (5 bases). The CDR3 has 13 residues. Germline V gives CDR1 LNHNV, CDR2 YYDKDF (reference sequence). V was clipped by 0 bases and J by 4 bases, with 7 bases between them. CDR3 nucleotides: TGTGCCACCAGCAGAGATACGGGGTACGAGCAGTACTTC. Protein product: CATSRDTGYEQYF.

This sequence joins TRBV15 and TRBJ2-1, with D unclear. Germline V gives CDR1 LNHNV, CDR2 YYDKDF (reference sequence). The CDR3 runs 15 residues. Trimming removed 3 bases from V and 6 bases from J, with 15 bases in between. The CDR3 region has the DNA TGTGCCACCAGCAGCAGAGGTTCGCTCTCCAATGAGCAGTTCTTC. Encoded protein: CATSSRGSLSNEQFF.